Following are 8 T cell receptor beta chains from one sample sequenced in a study of blood T cell repertoires in COVID-19. TCRdb's copy holds only in-frame clones and misses some; the assay was immunoSEQ multiplex PCR. This sample has a few hundred thousand clones, with roughly 87% found just once. Sequenced sample: peripheral blood. These receptors were taken from a man in his forties or fifties with active or convalescent COVID-19.

The gene calls are TRBV6-5 and TRBJ1-1, with D unclear. Germline-derived CDR1 and CDR2 are MNHEY and SVGAGI. The CDR3 runs 12 residues. With 7 bases removed from V and 7 bases from J, the gap between germline ends came to 13 bases. The CDR3 DNA reads TGTGCCAGCAAAGAGGGCCCTCTTGAAGCTTTCTTT. Amino acid sequence: CASKEGPLEAFF.

This chain links TRBV30 with TRBJ1-6, with TRBD1 as a possible D gene (6 bases). CDR3 length equals 15 residues. CDR1 GTSNPN and CDR2 SVGIG come from the germline V gene (reference sequence). V was pared by 2 bases and J by 5 bases, with 13 bases between. As DNA, the CDR3 is TGTGCCTGGAGTCTGAAGGGGGTCGATAATTCACCCCTCCACTTT. This gives the protein CAWSLKGVDNSPLHF.

The chain uses TRBV5-1 and TRBJ1-1; D unresolved. From germline, CDR1 is SGHRS and CDR2 YFSETQ. The ends were cut back, 4 bases at V and 2 bases at J, with 12 bases in the middle. This CDR3 is built from 14 residues. This chain's CDR3 is CASSGPPGNTEAFF. The CDR3 DNA follows: TGCGCCAGCAGCGGGCCCCCGGGAAACACTGAAGCTTTCTTT.

The genes are TRBV6-5 and TRBJ1-5, with D possibly TRBD1 on 6 matching bases. V lost 10 bases, J lost 4 bases, and 14 bases lay in between. This CDR3 contains 13 residues. Germline CDR1 reads MNHEY; CDR2 reads SVGAGI. DNA for the CDR3: TGTGCCACCGGCAGGGGTACGAATCAGCCCCAGCATTTT. It encodes CATGRGTNQPQHF.

This chain connects TRBV15 to TRBJ1-2; possibly TRBD1 for D (6 bases). The length of the CDR3 is 17 residues. The germline V and J ends were trimmed by 0 bases and 2 bases, with 16 bases remaining between them. Germline V gene lookup returns CDR1 LNHNV and CDR2 YYDKDF (reference sequence). The CDR3 nucleotides read TGTGCCACCAGCAGAGATATCCTCGGACAGTCGAACTATGGCTACACCTTC. Translating it yields CATSRDILGQSNYGYTF.

This chain links TRBV19 with TRBJ1-1, with 9 bases identical to TRBD1. The V and J ends lost 1 base and 0 bases, in that order; junction bases with no gene match: 3. Germline V lookup: CDR1 LNHDA, CDR2 SQIVND (reference sequence). This CDR3 contains 16 residues. In DNA form, the CDR3 reads TGTGCCAGTAGTATAGGGACAGGGGATCTGAACACTGAAGCTTTCTTT. This translates into CASSIGTGDLNTEAFF.

The genes are TRBV5-1 and TRBJ1-1; D perhaps matches TRBD1 (6 bases). Germline CDR1 reads SGHRS; CDR2 reads YFSETQ. This CDR3 spans 18 amino acids. The V end was cut by 3 bases, the J end by 0 bases, with 21 bases between. The CDR3 loop reads CASSWVRINGQLNTEAFF. The DNA for the CDR3 is TGCGCCAGCAGCTGGGTCCGGATAAATGGACAGCTGAACACTGAAGCTTTCTTT.

The genes are TRBV7-2 and TRBJ2-5, with D possibly matching TRBD1 (6 bases). Germline CDR1 SGHTA, CDR2 FQGNSA. V was pared by 3 bases and J by 7 bases, with 12 bases between. CDR3 length: 13 residues. In DNA, the CDR3 is TGTGCCAGCAGCTTCGACAGGAAAGGGACCCAGTACTTC. Encoded protein: CASSFDRKGTQYF.